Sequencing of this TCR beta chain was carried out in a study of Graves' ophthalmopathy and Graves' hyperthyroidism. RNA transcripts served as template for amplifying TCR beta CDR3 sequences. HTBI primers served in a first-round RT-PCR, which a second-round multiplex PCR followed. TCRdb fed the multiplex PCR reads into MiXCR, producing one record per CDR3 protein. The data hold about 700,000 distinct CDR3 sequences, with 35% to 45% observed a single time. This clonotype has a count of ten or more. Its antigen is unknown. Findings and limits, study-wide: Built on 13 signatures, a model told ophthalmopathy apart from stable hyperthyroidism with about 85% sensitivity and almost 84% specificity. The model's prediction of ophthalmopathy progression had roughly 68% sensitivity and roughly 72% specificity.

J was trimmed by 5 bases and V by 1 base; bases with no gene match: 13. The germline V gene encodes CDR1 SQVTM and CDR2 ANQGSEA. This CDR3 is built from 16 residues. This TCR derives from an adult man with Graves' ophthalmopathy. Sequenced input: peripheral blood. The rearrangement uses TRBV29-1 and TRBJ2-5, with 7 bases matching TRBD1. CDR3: CSVEGGQLTLGETQYF. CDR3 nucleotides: TGCAGCGTTGAAGGGGGACAGTTGACCCTCGGGGAGACCCAGTACTTC. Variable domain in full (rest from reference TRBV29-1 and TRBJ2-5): SAVISQKPSRDICQRGTSLTIQCQVDSQVTMMFWYRQQPGQSLTLIATANQGSEATYESGFVIDKFPISRPNLTFSTLTVSNMSPEDSSIYLCSVEGGQLTLGETQYFGPGTRLLVL.